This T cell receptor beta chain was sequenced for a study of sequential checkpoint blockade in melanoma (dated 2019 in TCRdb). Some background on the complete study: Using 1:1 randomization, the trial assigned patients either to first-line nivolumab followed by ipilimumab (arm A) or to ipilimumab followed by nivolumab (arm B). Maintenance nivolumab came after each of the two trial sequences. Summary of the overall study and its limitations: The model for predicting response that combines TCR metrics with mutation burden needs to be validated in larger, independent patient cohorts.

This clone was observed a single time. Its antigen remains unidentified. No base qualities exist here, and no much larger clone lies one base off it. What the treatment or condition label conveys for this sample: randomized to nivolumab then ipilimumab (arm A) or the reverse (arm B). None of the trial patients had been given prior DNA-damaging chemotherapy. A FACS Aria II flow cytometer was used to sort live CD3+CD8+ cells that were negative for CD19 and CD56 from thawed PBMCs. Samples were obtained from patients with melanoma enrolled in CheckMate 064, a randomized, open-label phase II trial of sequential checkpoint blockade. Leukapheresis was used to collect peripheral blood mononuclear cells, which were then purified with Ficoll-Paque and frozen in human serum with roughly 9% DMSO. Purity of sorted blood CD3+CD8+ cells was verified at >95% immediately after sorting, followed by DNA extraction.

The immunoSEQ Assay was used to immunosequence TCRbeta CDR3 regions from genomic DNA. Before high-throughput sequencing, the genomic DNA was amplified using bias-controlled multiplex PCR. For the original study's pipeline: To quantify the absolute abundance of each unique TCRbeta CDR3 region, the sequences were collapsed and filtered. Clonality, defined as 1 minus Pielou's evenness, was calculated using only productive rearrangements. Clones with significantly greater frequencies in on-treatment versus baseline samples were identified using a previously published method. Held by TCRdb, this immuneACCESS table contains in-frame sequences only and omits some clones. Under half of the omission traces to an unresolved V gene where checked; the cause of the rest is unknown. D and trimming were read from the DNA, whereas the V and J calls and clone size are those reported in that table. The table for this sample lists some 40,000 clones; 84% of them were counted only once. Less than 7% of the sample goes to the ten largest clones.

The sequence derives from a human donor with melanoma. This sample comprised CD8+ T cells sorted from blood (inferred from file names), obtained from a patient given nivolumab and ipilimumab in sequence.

The CDR3: CASAASGVYNEQFF. The sequence in DNA is TGTGCTAGTGCGGCTAGCGGGGTTTACAATGAGCAGTTCTTC. The chain is assembled from TRBV12-5 and TRBJ2-1; 9 central nucleotides agree with TRBD2. The CDR3 has 14 amino acids, counting the end cysteine and phenylalanine. The CDR3 DNA has 42 bases and is translated from base 1. CDR1 LGHNT and CDR2 FRNRAP are derived from the germline V gene. V lost 7 bases and J lost 4 bases, and the count of bases not matched to a germline gene is 5.